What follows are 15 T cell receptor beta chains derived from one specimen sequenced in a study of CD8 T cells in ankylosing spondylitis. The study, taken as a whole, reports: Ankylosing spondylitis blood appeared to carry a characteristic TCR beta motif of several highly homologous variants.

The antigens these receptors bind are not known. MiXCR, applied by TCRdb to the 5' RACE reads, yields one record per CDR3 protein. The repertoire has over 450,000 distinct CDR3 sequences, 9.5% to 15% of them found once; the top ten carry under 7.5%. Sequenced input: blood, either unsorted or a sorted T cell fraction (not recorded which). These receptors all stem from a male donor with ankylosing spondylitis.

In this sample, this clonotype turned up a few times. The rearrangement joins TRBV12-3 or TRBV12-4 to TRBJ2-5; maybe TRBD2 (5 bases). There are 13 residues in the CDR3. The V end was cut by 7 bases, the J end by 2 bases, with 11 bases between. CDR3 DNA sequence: TGTGCCAGCAACGCGGGCGCACAAGAGACCCAGTACTTC. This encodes CASNAGAQETQYF.

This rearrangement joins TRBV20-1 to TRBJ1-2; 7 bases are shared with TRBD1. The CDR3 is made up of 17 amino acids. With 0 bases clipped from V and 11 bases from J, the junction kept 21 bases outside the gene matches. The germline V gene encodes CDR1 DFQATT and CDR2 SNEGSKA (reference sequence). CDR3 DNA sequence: TGCAGTGCTAGAGATCGTAGGACAGGCTCTTCCTCTGTGGTGTACACCTTC. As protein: CSARDRRTGSSSVVYTF.

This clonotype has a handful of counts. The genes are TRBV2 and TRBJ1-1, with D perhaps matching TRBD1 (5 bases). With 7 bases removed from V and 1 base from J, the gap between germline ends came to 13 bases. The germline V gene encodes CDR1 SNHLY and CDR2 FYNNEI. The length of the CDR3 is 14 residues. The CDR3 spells CASTLDTANTEAFF. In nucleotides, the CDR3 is TGTGCCAGCACTTTGGACACTGCGAACACTGAAGCTTTCTTT. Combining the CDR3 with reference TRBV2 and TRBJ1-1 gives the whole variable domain EPEVTQTPSHQVTQMGQEVILRCVPISNHLYFYWYRQILGQKVEFLVSFYNNEISEKSEIFDDQFSVERPDGSNFTLKIRSTKLEDSAMYFCASTLDTANTEAFFGQGTRLTVV.

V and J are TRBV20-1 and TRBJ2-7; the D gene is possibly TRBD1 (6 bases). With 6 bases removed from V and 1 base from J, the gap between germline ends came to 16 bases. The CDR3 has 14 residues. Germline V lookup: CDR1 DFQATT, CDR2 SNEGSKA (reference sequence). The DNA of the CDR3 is TGCAGTGCGATGGACAGTGGGGTATCCTACGAGCAGTACTTC. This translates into CSAMDSGVSYEQYF.

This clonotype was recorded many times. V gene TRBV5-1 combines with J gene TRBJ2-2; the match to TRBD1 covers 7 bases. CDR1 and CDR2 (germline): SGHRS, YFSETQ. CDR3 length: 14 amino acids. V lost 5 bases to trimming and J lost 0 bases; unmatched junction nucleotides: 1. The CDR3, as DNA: TGCGCCAGCAGGGACAGGACGAACACCGGGGAGCTGTTTTTT. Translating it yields CASRDRTNTGELFF.

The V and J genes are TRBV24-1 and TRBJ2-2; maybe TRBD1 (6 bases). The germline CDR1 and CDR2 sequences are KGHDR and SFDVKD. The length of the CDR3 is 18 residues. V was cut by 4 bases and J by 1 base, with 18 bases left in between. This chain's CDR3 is CATSDRLLDRKNTGELFF. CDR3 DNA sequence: TGTGCCACCAGTGACCGGCTACTGGACAGAAAGAACACCGGGGAGCTGTTTTTT.

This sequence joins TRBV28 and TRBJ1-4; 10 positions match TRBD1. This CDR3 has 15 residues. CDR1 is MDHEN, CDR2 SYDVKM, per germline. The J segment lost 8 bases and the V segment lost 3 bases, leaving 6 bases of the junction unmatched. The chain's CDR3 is CASSFNRQGAEKLFF. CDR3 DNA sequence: TGTGCCAGCAGTTTTAATCGACAGGGGGCAGAAAAACTGTTTTTT. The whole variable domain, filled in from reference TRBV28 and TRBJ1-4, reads DVKVTQSSRYLVKRTGEKVFLECVQDMDHENMFWYRQDPGLGLRLIYFSYDVKMKEKGDIPEGYSVSREKKERFSLILESASTNQTSMYLCASSFNRQGAEKLFFGSGTQLSVL.

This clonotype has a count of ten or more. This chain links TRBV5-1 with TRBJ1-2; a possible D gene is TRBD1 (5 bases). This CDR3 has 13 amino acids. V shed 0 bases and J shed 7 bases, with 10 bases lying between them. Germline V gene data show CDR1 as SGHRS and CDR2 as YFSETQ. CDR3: CASSLVGDAGYTF. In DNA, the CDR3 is TGCGCCAGCAGCTTGGTAGGGGATGCTGGCTACACCTTC.

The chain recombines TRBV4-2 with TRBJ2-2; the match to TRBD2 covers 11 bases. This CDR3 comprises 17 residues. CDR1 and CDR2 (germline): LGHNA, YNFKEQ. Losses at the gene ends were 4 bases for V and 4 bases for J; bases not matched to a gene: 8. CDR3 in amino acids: CASSPPLAGGPTGELFF. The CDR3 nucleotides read TGTGCCAGCAGCCCACCGCTAGCGGGAGGTCCCACCGGGGAGCTGTTTTTT.

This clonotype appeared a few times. The CDR3 is CASSLDRGLYTF. DNA of the CDR3: TGTGCCAGCAGCCTGGACAGGGGGCTGTACACCTTC. This chain uses TRBV5-5 with TRBJ1-2; 11 bases agree with TRBD1. This CDR3 region has 12 residues. Germline V gene sequence: CDR1 SGHKS, CDR2 YYEKEE (reference sequence). V was clipped by 4 bases and J by 11 bases; unmatched bases: 4. Supplemented by reference TRBV5-5 and TRBJ1-2, the full variable domain reads DAGVTQSPTHLIKTRGQQVTLRCSPISGHKSVSWYQQVLGQGPQFIFQYYEKEERGRGNFPDRFSARQFPNYSSELNVNALLLGDSALYLCASSLDRGLYTFGSGTRLTVV.

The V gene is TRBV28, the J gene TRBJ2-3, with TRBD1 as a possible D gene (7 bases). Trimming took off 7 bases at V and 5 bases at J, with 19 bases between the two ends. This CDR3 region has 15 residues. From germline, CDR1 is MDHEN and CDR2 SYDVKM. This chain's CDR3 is CASTSPSQGGDTQYF. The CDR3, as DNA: TGTGCCAGCACCTCCCCCTCCCAGGGGGGAGATACGCAGTATTTT.

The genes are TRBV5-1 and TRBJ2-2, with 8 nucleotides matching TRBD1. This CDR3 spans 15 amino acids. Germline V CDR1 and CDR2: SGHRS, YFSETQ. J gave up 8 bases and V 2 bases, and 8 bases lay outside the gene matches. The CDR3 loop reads CASSLIGQGEGELFF. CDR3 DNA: TGCGCCAGCAGCTTAATCGGACAGGGCGAAGGGGAGCTGTTTTTT.

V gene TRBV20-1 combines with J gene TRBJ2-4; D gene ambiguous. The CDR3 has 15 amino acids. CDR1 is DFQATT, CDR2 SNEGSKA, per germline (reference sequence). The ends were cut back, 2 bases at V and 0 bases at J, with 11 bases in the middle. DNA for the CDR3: TGCAGTGCTAGATCCTGGTTACTAGCCAAAAACATTCAGTACTTC. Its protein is CSARSWLLAKNIQYF.

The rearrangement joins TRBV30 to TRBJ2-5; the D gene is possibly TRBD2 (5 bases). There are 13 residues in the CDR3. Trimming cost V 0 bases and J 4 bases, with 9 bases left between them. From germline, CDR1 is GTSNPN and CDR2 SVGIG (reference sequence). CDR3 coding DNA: TGTGCCTGGAGTGTACTCCTAGCAGAGACCCAGTACTTC. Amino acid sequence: CAWSVLLAETQYF.

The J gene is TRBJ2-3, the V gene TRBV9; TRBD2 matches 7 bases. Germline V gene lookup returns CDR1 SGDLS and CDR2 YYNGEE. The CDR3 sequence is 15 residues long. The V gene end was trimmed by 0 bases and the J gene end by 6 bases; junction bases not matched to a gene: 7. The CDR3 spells CASSVGLATSDTQYF. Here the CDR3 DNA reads TGTGCCAGCAGCGTAGGACTAGCAACCTCCGATACGCAGTATTTT.